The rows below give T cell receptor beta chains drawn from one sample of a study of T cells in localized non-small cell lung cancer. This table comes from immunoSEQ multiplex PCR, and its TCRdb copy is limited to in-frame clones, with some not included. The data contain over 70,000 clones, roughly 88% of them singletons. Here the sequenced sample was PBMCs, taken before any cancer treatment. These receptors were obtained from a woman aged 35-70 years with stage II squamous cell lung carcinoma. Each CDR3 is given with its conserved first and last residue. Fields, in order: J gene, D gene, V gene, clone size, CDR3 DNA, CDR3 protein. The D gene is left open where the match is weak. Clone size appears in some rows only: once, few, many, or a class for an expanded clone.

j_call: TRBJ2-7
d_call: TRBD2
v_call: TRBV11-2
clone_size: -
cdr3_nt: TGTGCCAGCAGCTTAGGCCTAGCGGCCATCAAGCAGTACTTC
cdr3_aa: CASSLGLAAIKQYF

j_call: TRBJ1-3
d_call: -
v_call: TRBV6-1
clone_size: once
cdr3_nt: TGTGCCAGCAGTCTGGGGGGGTACTCTGGAAACACCATATATTTT
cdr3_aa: CASSLGGYSGNTIYF

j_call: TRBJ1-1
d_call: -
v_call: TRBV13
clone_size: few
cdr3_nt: TGTGCCAGCAGCTCCGAATACACTGAAGCTTTCTTT
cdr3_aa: CASSSEYTEAFF

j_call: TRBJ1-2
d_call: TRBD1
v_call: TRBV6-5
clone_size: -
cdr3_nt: TGTGCCTGTAAGGCCGGGACAGAGAACTATGGCTACACCTTC
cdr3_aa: CACKAGTENYGYTF

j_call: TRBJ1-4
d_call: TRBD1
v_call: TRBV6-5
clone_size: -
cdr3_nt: TGTGCCAGCAGCCAACAGGGGCGGGCTAATGAAAAACTGTTTTTT
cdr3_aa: CASSQQGRANEKLFF

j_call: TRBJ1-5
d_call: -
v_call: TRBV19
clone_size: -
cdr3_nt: TGTGCCTGTAGTCAGGGGTATACTCAGCCCCAGCATTTT
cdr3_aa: CACSQGYTQPQHF

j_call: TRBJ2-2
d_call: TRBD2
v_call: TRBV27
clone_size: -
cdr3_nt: TGTGCCAGCAGTTTGTCCAGTACAGTATTACTAGCGGGATACCTAGACACCGGGGAGCTGTTTTTT
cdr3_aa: CASSLSSTVLLAGYLDTGELFF

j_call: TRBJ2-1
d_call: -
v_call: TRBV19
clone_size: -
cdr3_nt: TGTGCCAGTAGTATAGGGGGAGGCTGGAATGAGCAGTTCTTC
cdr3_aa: CASSIGGGWNEQFF

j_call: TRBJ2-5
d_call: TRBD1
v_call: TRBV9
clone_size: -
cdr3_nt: TGTGCCAGCAGCGTAGGGGACAGGGGAGGTGAGACCCAGTACTTC
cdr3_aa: CASSVGDRGGETQYF

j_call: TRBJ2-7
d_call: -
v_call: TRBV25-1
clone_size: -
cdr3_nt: TGTGCCAGCTCTCGAGGCACGAACTACGAGCAGTACTTC
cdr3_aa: CASSRGTNYEQYF

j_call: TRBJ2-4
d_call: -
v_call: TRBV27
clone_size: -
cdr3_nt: TGTGCCAGCAGTTCGTCACGACAGAGACTAGCCAAAAACATTCAGTACTTC
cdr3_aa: CASSSSRQRLAKNIQYF

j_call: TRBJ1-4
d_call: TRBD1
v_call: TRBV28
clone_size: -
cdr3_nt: TGTGCCAGCAGTATAACAGGGGTGGACGAAAAACTGTTTTTT
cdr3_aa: CASSITGVDEKLFF

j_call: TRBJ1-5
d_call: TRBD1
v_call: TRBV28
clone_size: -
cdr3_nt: TGTGCCAGCAGTTTGTTAACCGGGACAGGGGGTTATAGCAATCAGCCCCAGCATTTT
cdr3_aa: CASSLLTGTGGYSNQPQHF

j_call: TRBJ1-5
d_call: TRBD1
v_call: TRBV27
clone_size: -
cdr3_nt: TGTGCCAGCAGCCAGGGGGACAATCAGCCCCAGCATTTT
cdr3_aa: CASSQGDNQPQHF

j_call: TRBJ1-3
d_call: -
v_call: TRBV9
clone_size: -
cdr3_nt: TGTGCCAGCAGCGTAGCTGGGACCCCTGGAAACACCATATATTTT
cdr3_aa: CASSVAGTPGNTIYF

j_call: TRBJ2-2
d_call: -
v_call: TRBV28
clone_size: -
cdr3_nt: TGTGCCAGCCTGGAGACAGGGAACACCGGGGAGCTGTTTTTT
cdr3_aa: CASLETGNTGELFF

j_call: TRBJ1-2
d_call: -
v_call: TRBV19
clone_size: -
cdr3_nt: TGTGCCAGTAGTGCGGGGAAGGGTTTGTCCTATGGCTACACCTTC
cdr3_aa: CASSAGKGLSYGYTF

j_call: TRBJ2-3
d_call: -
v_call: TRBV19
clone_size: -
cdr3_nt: TGTGCCAGTAGTATGTTAGCCCGGTCTAGCACAGATACGCAGTATTTT
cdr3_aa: CASSMLARSSTDTQYF

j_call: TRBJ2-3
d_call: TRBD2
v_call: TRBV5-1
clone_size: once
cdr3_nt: TGCGCCAGCAGCCGGGGACTAGCCGCTAGCACAGATACGCAGTATTTT
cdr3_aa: CASSRGLAASTDTQYF

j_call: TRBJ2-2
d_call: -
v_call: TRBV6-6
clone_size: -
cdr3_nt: TGTGCCAGCATTAAAGGAGGGACGAGCACCGGGGAGCTGTTTTTT
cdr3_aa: CASIKGGTSTGELFF

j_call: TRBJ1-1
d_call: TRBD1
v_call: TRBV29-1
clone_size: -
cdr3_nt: TGCAGCGCCTGGGACAGGAACACTGAAGCTTTCTTT
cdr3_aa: CSAWDRNTEAFF

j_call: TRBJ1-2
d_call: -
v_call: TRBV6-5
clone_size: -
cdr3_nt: TGTGCCAGCAGTATGGGTGGCCGAGGGGGCTACACCTTC
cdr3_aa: CASSMGGRGGYTF

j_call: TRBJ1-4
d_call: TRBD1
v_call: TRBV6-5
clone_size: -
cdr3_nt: TGTGCCAGCAGTTACTGGAAGGGGGCAGCTAATGAAAAACTGTTTTTT
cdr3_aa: CASSYWKGAANEKLFF

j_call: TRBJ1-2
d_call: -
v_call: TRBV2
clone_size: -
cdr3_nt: TGTGCCAGAGGGGATGGCTACACCTTC
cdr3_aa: CARGDGYTF

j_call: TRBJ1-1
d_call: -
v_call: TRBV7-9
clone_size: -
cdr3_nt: TGTGCCAGCAGCTTAGTGGGAGGGGCGAACACTGAAGCTTTCTTT
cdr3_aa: CASSLVGGANTEAFF

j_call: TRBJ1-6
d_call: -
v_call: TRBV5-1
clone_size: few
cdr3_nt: TGCGCCAGCAGCCTGACAGAGAGCTATAATTCACCCCTCCACTTT
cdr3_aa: CASSLTESYNSPLHF

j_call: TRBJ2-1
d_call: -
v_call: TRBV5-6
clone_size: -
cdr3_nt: TGTGCCAGCAGCTTGGGTTTGTCGGGACTCGATGAGCAGTTCTTC
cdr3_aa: CASSLGLSGLDEQFF

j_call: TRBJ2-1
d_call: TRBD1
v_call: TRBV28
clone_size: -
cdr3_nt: TGTGCCAGCGAGGGGGCGAGCTCCTACAATGAGCAGTTCTTC
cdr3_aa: CASEGASSYNEQFF